Listed here are 4 T cell receptor beta chains from one sample, sequenced in a study of glioma-infiltrating T cells after dendritic cell vaccination. Assay: immunoSEQ multiplex PCR; the TCRdb copy retains only in-frame clones and omits some. The top ten clones hold more than 9.5% of a sample with fewer than 50,000 clones, 85% of them seen once. Sequencing used blood, obtained before dendritic cell vaccination. These receptors all come from a human donor with glioblastoma.

The chain employs TRBV6-5 and TRBJ1-1; TRBD1 matches 7 bases. The germline V gene encodes CDR1 MNHEY and CDR2 SVGAGI. CDR3 length: 14 amino acids. V lost 8 bases, J lost 5 bases, and 11 bases stayed unmatched. CDR3 DNA: TGTGCCAGCGGTTCACAGGGGAGCAGGACTGAAGCTTTCTTT. Translated: CASGSQGSRTEAFF.

This clone was recorded only once. This chain uses TRBV7-9 with TRBJ1-2; TRBD1 agrees at 10 bases. The CDR3 has 15 amino acids. Looked up from germline, CDR1 is SEHNR and CDR2 is FQNEAQ (reference sequence). V lost 4 bases, J lost 4 bases, and 6 bases stayed unmatched. The CDR3 nucleotides are TGTGCCAGCAGCTACCCGGGACAGGGGAGCTATGGCTACACCTTC. It codes for CASSYPGQGSYGYTF.

V and J are TRBV6-1 and TRBJ1-1; 8 nucleotides align to TRBD1. Germline values: CDR1 MNHNS, CDR2 SASEGT. CDR3 length: 14 residues. Unmatched junction bases numbered 8, after V lost 7 bases and J lost 4 bases. The CDR3 loop is CASTVSQGVTEAFF. The CDR3 nucleotides are TGTGCCAGCACTGTATCACAGGGGGTCACTGAAGCTTTCTTT.

The chain is built from TRBV25-1 and TRBJ2-3; 7 bases map to TRBD1. The germline CDR1 and CDR2 sequences are MGHDK and SYGVNS. This CDR3 is built from 12 residues. Unmatched junction bases numbered 5, after V lost 4 bases and J lost 10 bases. This CDR3 is CASSGTGQAQYF. The DNA of the CDR3 is TGTGCCAGCAGTGGGACAGGTCAGGCGCAGTATTTT.